This T cell receptor beta chain originates from a study of blood T cell repertoires in COVID-19. Study details: The study drew acute and convalescent COVID-19 samples from the United States, Italy and Spain. PBMCs, B-cell-depleted T cells, or T cells provided the cDNA or gDNA that made up the material.

The germline V gene has CDR1 LGHDT and CDR2 YNNKEL (reference sequence). CDR3 size: 17 residues. V lost 4 bases to trimming and J lost 1 base; unmatched junction nucleotides: 12. Per the authors' pipeline: Using reference gene primer amplification, nucleated cell counts were estimated. Libraries were prepared by immunoSEQ multiplex PCR; TCRdb keeps only in-frame clonotypes and omits some of them. Clonal size and the V and J genes are those of that table, whereas D and trimming came from the DNA. The sample shows about 170,000 clones, 70% to 90% of them seen only once. The sequenced material came from peripheral blood. V and J are TRBV3-1 (or the pseudogene TRBV3-2) and TRBJ1-1; 7 bases align to TRBD1. The clonotype originates from a woman aged 80 or over in a cohort sampled during active or convalescent COVID-19. The DNA of the CDR3 is TGTGCCAGCAGCCCCAGCAGGGGGATTTTGGAGAACACTGAAGCTTTCTTT. Encoded protein: CASSPSRGILENTEAFF.